The clone carrying this T cell receptor (beta chain) rates as hyperexpanded. Antigen specificity is unknown. Treg sorting used a CD4+CD25+CD127-/low gate. Findings and caveats of the study: Tumor memory CD4+ T cell TCR gene usage clustered with blood and lymph node memory CD4+ cells and lymph node naive CD4+ cells. Tumor-infiltrating Treg TCR alpha and beta sequences overlapped most with tumor naive CD4+ T cells, then blood naive.

One entry per CDR3 protein, called by TCRdb with MiXCR from the multiplex PCR reads. The sample holds some 360 distinct CDR3 sequences, more than 30% seen once. This clonotype originated in a female donor with breast cancer. What was sequenced was tumor-infiltrating Tregs sorted from the breast tumor.

The CDR3 region is CASSLQGSNYGYTF. CDR3 nucleotides: TGTGCCAGCAGTTTACAGGGGTCTAACTATGGCTACACCTTC. J is TRBJ1-2 and V is TRBV12-3 or TRBV12-4; D might be TRBD1 (6 bases). The CDR3 is 14 residues long. V was trimmed by 2 bases and J by 0 bases, leaving 7 bases between them.